This TCR beta chain was identified in a study of T-cell reconstitution after alpha-beta-depleted transplantation in children. Study conclusions and caveats: Several hundred graft clones that had expanded were reportedly the source of alpha-beta T cells about two months after transplant.

The authors prepared the TCRbeta library with unique molecular identifiers. TCRdb reprocessed the PCR reads with MiXCR, giving one entry per CDR3 protein. The sample yields under 850,000 distinct CDR3 sequences, roughly 13% seen once. The CDR3 contains 16 residues. V lost 1 base, J lost 2 bases, and 15 bases lay in between. Germline CDR1 is SGHRS and CDR2 is YFSETQ. This clonotype was counted at least ten times. Its specificity is not known. Sequencing used PBMCs, obtained before TCRalphabeta/CD19-depleted stem cell transplant. The genes are TRBV5-1 and TRBJ1-2, with unresolved D. This sequence was found in a girl aged 2-10 years with congenital amegakaryocytic thrombocytopenia, due to receive a stem cell transplant. In nucleotides, the CDR3 is TGCGCCAGCAGCTTGCCCCGTGGACCCAGAAACTATGGCTACACCTTC. The encoded protein is CASSLPRGPRNYGYTF.